This TCR beta chain was sequenced during a study of blood T cell repertoires in COVID-19. Whole-study context: Spain, Italy and the United States supplied samples that represented acute and convalescent COVID-19. Sample material is recorded as cDNA or gDNA derived from T cells, B-cell-depleted T cells, or PBMCs.

Original analysis: For nucleated cells, counts were estimated from reference gene primer amplification. Libraries were prepared by immunoSEQ multiplex PCR; TCRdb keeps only in-frame clonotypes and omits some of them. D and trimming come from the DNA, and the V and J calls and clone size come from that table. The sample lists 400,000 to 550,000 clones, around 88% occurring once. The CDR3 totals 16 residues. Trimming took 11 bases from V and 4 from J, leaving 26 bases between them. The germline CDR1 and CDR2 sequences are LNHDA and SQIVND (reference sequence). The chain combines TRBV19 with TRBJ1-2; D might be TRBD1 (6 bases). This receptor was identified in a woman under 40 with acute or convalescent COVID-19. The sequencing input was peripheral blood. In nucleotides, the CDR3 is TGTGCCGGTTCCTACGCAGGGGATAAAGGAATCTATGGCTACACCTTC. It yields the protein CAGSYAGDKGIYGYTF.